The 2 T cell receptor beta chains reported below all come from one sample, sequenced in a study of tumor and adjacent non-tumor tissue in lung cancer. TCRbeta libraries were built with three rounds of nested PCR, modified from ARM-PCR. MiXCR was run by TCRdb on the multiplex PCR reads, yielding one entry per CDR3 protein. The repertoire holds 77,000 or so distinct CDR3 sequences, with less than 85% as singletons. This sample's RNA came from whole unsorted tissue. This non-tumor lung sample came from over 3 cm beyond the tumor edge. The material sequenced was distant non-tumor lung tissue. All receptors come from a man aged 65-85 years with non-small cell lung cancer.

This clonotype was recorded many times. This chain joins TRBV6-5 and TRBJ2-6; D is ambiguous. The CDR3 spans 15 residues. Germline V CDR1 and CDR2: MNHEY, SVGAGI. V shed 2 bases and J shed 0 bases, with 5 bases lying between them. CDR3: CASSYDHSGANVLTF. The CDR3 nucleotides read TGTGCCAGCAGTTACGACCACTCTGGGGCCAACGTCCTGACTTTC.

This clonotype was counted a few times. The rearrangement joins TRBV2 to TRBJ2-7; weak D call: TRBD2 (5 bases). Germline assignment: CDR1 SNHLY and CDR2 FYNNEI. The germline V and J ends were trimmed by 4 bases and 3 bases, with 16 bases remaining between them. The CDR3 covers 15 residues. CDR3 loop: CASSAGFSKHYEQYF. Written as DNA, the CDR3 is TGTGCCAGCAGTGCGGGGTTTTCAAAACACTACGAGCAGTACTTC.